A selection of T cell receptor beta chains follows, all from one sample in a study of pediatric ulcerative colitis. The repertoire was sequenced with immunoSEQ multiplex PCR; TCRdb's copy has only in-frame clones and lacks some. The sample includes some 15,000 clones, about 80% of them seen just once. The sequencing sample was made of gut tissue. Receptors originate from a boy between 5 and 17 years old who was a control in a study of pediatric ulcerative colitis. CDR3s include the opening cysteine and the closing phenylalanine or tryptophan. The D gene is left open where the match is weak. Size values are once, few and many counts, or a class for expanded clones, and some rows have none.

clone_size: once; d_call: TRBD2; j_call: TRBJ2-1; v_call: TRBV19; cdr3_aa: CASTPRGSGGEKGNEQFF; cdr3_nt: TGTGCCAGTACCCCCCGGGGTAGCGGGGGTGAAAAGGGCAATGAGCAGTTCTTC
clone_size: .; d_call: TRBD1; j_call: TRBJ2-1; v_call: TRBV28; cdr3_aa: CASSRAQGARDSPQHSYNEQFF; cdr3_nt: TGTGCCAGCAGTCGGGCACAGGGGGCGCGGGACTCCCCTCAGCATTCCTACAATGAGCAGTTCTTC
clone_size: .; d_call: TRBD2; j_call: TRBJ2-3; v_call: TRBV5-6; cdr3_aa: CASTQRGGGYTQYF; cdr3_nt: TGTGCCAGCACCCAGCGGGGGGGCGGATATACGCAGTATTTT
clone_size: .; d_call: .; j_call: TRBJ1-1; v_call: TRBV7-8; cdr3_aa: CASSFDRYTHEDTEAFF; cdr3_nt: TGTGCCAGCAGTTTCGACAGGTATACACATGAGGACACTGAAGCTTTCTTT
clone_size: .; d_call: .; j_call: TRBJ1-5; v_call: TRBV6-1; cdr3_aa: CASSPDSHSNQPQHF; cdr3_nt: TGTGCCAGCAGTCCGGACAGCCATAGCAATCAGCCCCAGCATTTT
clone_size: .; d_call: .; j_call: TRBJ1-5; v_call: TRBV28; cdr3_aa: CASSFGGNQPQHF; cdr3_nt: TGTGCCAGCAGTTTCGGAGGGAATCAGCCCCAGCATTTT
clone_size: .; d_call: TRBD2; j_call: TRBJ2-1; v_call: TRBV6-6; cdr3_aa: CASGYSGRYNEQFF; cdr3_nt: TGTGCCAGCGGATATAGCGGGAGATACAATGAGCAGTTCTTC
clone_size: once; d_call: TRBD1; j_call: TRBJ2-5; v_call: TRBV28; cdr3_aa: CASTFSTGGGETQYF; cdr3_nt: TGTGCCAGCACCTTTTCCACAGGGGGCGGGGAGACCCAGTACTTC
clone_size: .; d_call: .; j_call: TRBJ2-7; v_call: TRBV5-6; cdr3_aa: CASSLDAGEQYF; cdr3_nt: TGTGCCAGCAGCTTGGACGCCGGGGAGCAGTACTTC
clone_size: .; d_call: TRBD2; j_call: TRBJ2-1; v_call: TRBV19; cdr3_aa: CASSIAGGAYNEQFF; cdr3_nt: TGTGCCAGTAGTATAGCCGGGGGGGCCTACAATGAGCAGTTCTTC
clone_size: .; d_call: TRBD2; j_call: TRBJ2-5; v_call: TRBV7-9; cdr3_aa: CASSLGPLAGETQYF; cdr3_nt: TGTGCCAGCAGCTTAGGCCCCCTAGCGGGAGAGACCCAGTACTTC